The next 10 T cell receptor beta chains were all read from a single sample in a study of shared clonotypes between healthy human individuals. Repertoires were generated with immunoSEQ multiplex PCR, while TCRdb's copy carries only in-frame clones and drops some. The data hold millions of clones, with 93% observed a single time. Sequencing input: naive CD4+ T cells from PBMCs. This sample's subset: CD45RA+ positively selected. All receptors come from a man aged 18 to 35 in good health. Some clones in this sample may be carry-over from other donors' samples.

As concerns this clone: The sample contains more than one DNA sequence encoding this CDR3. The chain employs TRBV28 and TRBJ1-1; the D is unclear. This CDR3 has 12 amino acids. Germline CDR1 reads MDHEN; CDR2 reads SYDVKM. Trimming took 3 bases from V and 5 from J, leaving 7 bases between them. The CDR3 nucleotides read TGTGCCAGCAGTTTGCCCGGGACTGAAGCTTTCTTT. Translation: CASSLPGTEAFF.

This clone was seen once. Here the CDR3 reads CASSWGTAKYYGYTF. In nucleotides, the CDR3 is TGTGCCAGCAGCTGGGGGACAGCTAAGTATTATGGCTACACCTTC. V usage is TRBV25-1 and J usage is TRBJ1-2, with 7 bases identical to TRBD1. With V trimmed by 6 bases and J by 5 bases, 12 bases remained unmatched. The CDR3 has 15 residues. Germline values: CDR1 MGHDK, CDR2 SYGVNS.

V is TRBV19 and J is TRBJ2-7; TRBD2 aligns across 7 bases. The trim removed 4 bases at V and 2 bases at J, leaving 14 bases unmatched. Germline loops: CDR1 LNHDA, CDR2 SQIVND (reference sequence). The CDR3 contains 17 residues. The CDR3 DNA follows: TGTGCCAGTAGTACCCTCCCCGTCAGGACTAGAACCTACGAGCAGTACTTC. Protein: CASSTLPVRTRTYEQYF. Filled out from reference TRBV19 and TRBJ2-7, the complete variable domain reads DGGITQSPKYLFRKEGQNVTLSCEQNLNHDAMYWYRQDPGQGLRLIYYSQIVNDFQKGDIAEGYSVSREKKESFPLTVTSAQKNPTAFYLCASSTLPVRTRTYEQYFGPGTRLTVT.

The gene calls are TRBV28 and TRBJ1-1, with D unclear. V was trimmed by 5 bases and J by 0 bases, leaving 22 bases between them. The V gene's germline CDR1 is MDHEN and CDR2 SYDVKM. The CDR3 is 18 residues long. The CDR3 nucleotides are TGTGCCAGCAGTCCACAACTACGCCCCATTTGGATGAACACTGAAGCTTTCTTT. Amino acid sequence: CASSPQLRPIWMNTEAFF.

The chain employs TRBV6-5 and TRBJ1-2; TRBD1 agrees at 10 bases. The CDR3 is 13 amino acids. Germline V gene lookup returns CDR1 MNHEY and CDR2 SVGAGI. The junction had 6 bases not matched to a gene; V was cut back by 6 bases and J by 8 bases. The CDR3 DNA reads TGTGCCAGCAGGTCGACAGGGGGCACGGGCTACACCTTC. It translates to CASRSTGGTGYTF.

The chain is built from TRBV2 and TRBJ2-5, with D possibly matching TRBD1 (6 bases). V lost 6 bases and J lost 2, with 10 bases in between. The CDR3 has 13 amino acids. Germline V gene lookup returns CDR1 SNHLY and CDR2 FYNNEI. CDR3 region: CASRTGPQETQYF. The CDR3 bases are TGTGCCAGCAGAACAGGGCCTCAAGAGACCCAGTACTTC.

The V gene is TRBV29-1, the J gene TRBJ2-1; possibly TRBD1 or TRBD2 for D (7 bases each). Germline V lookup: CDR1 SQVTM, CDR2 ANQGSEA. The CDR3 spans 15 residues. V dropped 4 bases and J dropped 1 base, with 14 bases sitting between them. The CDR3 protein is CSVVGGDSSYNEQFF. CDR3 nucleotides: TGCAGCGTTGTAGGGGGGGACAGTTCCTACAATGAGCAGTTCTTC.

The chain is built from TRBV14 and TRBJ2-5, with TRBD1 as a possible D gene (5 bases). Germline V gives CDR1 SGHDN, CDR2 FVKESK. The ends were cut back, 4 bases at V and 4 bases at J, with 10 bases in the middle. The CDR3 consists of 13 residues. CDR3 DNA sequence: TGTGCCAGCAGCCTCCGACAGAGAGAGACCCAGTACTTC. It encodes CASSLRQRETQYF.

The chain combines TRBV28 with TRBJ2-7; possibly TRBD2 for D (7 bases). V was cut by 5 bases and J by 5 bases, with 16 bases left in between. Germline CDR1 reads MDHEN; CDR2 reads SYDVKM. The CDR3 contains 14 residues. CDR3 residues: CASSPIGGRNEQYF. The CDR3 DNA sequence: TGTGCCAGCAGTCCCATCGGGGGGCGGAACGAGCAGTACTTC.

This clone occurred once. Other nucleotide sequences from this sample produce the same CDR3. The CDR3 sequence: CASSSADRGGYGYTF. The CDR3 region has the DNA TGTGCCAGCAGTTCGGCCGACAGGGGGGGTTATGGCTACACCTTC. V usage is TRBV28 and J usage is TRBJ1-2; the match to TRBD1 covers 9 bases. The CDR3 has 15 amino acids. Trimming took 4 bases from V and 5 from J; bases not matched to a gene: 8. The germline V gene has CDR1 MDHEN and CDR2 SYDVKM.